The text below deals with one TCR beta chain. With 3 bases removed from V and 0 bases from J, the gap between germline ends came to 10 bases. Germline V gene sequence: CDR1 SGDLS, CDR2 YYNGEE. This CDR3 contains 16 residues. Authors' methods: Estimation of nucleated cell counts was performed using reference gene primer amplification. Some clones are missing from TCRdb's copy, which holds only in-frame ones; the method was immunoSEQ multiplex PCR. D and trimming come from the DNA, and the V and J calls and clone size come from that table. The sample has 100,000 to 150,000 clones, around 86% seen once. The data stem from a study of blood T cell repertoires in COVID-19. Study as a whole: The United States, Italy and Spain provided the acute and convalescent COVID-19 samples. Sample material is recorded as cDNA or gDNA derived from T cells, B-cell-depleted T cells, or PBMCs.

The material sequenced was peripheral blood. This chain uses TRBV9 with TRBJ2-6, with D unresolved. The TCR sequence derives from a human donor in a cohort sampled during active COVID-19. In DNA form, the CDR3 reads TGTGCCAGCAGCGCCCGACAAACCTCTGGGGCCAACGTCCTGACTTTC. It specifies CASSARQTSGANVLTF.